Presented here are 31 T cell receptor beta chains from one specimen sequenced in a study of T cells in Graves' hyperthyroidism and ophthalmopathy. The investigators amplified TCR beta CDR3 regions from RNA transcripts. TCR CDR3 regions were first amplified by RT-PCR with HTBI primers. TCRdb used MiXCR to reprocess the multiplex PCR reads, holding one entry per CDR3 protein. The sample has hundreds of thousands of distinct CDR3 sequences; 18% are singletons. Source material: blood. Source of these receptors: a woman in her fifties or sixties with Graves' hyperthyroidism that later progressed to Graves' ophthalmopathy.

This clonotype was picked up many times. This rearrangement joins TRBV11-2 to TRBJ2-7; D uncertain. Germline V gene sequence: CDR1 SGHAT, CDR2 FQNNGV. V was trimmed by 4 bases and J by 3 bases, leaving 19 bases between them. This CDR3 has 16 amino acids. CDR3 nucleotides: TGTGCCAGCAGCTGGACCCTTAGAAAGTCCCACTACGAGCAGTACTTC. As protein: CASSWTLRKSHYEQYF.

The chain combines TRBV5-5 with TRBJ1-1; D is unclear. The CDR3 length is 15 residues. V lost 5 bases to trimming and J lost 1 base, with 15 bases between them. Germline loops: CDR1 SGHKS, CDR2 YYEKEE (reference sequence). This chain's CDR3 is CASSSSVGANTEAFF. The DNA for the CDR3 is TGTGCCAGCAGTTCTTCCGTCGGCGCGAACACTGAAGCTTTCTTT.

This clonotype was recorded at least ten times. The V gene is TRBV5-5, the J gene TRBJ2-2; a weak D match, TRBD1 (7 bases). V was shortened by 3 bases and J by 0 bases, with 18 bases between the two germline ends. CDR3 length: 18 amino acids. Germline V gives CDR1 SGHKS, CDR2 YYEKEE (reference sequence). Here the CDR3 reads CASSSDRVGGSNTGELFF. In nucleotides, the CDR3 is TGTGCCAGCAGCTCAGACAGGGTGGGGGGTTCGAACACCGGGGAGCTGTTTTTT.

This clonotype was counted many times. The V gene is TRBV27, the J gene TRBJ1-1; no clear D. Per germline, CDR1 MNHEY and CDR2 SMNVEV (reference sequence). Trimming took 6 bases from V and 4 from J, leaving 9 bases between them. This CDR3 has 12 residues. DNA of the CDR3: TGTGCCAGCAGAGCCGGAGGCACTGAAGCTTTCTTT. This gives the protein CASRAGGTEAFF.

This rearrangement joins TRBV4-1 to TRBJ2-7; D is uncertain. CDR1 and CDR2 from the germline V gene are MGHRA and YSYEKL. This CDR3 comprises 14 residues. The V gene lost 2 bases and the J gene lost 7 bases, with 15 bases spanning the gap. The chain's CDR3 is CASSQTDGLEEQYF. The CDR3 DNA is TGCGCCAGCAGCCAAACTGACGGGCTCGAGGAGCAGTACTTC.

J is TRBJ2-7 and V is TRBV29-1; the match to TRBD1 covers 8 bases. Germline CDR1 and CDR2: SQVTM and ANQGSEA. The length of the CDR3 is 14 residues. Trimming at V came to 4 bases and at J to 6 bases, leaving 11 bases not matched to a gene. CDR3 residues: CSVGWTGYIGEQYF. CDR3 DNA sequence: TGCAGCGTTGGATGGACAGGGTATATCGGCGAGCAGTACTTC.

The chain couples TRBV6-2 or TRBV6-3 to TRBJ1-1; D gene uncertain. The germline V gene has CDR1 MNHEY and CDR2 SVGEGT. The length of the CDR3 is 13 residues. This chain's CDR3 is CVISDTQATEAFF. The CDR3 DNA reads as TGTGTCATCAGTGATACCCAGGCCACTGAAGCTTTCTTT.

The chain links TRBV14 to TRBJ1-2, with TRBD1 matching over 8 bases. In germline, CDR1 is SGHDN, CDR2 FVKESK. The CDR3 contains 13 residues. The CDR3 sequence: CASGTGLNYGYTF. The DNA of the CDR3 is TGTGCTAGCGGGACAGGCCTAAACTATGGCTACACCTTC.

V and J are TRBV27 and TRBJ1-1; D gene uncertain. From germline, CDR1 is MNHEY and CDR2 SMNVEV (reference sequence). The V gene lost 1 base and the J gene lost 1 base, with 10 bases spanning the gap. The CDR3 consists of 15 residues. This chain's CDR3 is CASSLWPQWNTEAFF. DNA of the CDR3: TGTGCCAGCAGTTTATGGCCTCAGTGGAACACTGAAGCTTTCTTT.

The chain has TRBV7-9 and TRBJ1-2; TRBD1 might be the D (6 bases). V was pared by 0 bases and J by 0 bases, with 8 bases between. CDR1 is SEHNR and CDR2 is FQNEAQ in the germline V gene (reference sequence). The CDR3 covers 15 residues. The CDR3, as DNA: TGTGCCAGCAGCTTAGCGGGGGACACTAACTATGGCTACACCTTC. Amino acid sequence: CASSLAGDTNYGYTF.

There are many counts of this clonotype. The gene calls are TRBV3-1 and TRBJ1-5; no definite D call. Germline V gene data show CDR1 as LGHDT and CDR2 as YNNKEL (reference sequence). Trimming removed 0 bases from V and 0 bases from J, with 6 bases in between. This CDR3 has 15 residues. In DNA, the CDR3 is TGTGCCAGCAGCCAAGATCACAATAGCAATCAGCCCCAGCATTTT. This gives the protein CASSQDHNSNQPQHF.

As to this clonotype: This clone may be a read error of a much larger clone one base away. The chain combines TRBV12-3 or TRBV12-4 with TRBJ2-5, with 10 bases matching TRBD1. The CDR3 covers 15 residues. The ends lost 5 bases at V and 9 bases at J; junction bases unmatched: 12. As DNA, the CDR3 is TGTGCCAGCAGTCCCCGGGACAGGGGTTTGGAGGCCCAGTACTTC. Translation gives CASSPRDRGLEAQYF.

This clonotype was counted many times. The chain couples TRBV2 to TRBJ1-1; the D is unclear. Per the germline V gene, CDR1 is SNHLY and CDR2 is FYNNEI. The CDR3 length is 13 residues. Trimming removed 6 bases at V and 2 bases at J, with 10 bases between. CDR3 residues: CASRTNRNTEAFF. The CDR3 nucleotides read TGTGCCAGCAGGACAAACAGAAACACTGAAGCTTTCTTT. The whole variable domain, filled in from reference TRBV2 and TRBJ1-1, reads EPEVTQTPSHQVTQMGQEVILRCVPISNHLYFYWYRQILGQKVEFLVSFYNNEISEKSEIFDDQFSVERPDGSNFTLKIRSTKLEDSAMYFCASRTNRNTEAFFGQGTRLTVV.

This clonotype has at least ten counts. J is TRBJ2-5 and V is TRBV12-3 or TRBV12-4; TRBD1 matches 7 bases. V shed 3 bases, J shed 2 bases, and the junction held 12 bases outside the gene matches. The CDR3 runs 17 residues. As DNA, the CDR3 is TGTGCCAGCAGTTTTGGCCCGGGCAGGGGGTGGCAAGAGACCCAGTACTTC. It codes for CASSFGPGRGWQETQYF.

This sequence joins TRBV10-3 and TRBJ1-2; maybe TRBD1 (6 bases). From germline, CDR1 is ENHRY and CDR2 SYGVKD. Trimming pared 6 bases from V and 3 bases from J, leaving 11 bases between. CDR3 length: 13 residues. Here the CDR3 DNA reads TGTGCCATCAGCTCACAGGGATACTATGGCTACACCTTC. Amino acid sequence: CAISSQGYYGYTF.

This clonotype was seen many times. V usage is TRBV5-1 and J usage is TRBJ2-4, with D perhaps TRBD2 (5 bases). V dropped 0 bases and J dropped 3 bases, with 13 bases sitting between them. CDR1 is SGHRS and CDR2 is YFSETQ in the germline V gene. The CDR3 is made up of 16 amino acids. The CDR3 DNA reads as TGCGCCAGCAGCTTGGGACGAGGGTTTGACAAAAACATTCAGTACTTC. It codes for CASSLGRGFDKNIQYF. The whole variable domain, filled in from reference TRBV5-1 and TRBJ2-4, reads KAGVTQTPRYLIKTRGQQVTLSCSPISGHRSVSWYQQTPGQGLQFLFEYFSETQRNKGNFPGRFSGRQFSNSRSEMNVSTLELGDSALYLCASSLGRGFDKNIQYFGAGTRLSVL.

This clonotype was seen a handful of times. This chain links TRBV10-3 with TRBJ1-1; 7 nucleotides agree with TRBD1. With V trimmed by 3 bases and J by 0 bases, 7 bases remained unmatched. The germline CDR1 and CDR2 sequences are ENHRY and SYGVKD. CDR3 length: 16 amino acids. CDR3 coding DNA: TGTGCCATCAGTGACCCTTCGACAGGGATGAACACTGAAGCTTTCTTT. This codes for CAISDPSTGMNTEAFF.

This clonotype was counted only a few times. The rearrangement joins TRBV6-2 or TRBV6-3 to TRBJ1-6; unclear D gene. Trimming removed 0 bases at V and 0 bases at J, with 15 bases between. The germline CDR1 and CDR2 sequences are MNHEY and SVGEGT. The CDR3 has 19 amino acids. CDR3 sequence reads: CASSYSPGELSSYNSPLHF. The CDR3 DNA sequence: TGTGCCAGCAGTTACTCTCCCGGGGAGCTAAGCTCCTATAATTCACCCCTCCACTTT.

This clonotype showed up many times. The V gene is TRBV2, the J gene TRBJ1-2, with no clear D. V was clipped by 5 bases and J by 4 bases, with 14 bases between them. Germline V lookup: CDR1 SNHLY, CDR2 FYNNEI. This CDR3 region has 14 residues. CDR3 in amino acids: CASSPGVGRYGYTF. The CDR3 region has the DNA TGTGCCAGCAGTCCCGGGGTTGGGCGCTATGGCTACACCTTC.

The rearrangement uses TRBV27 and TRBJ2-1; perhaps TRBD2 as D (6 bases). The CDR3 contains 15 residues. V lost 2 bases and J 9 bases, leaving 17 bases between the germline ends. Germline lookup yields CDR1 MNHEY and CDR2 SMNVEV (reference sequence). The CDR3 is CASSLMIGGRGEQFF. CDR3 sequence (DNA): TGTGCCAGCAGTTTAATGATCGGGGGACGCGGTGAGCAGTTCTTC.

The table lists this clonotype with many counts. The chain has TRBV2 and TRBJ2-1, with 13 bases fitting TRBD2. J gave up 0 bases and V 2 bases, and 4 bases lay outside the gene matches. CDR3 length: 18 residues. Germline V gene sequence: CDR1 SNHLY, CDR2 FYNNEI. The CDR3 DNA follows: TGTGCCAGCAGTGAATCGACTAGCGGGGGGAGCTCCTACAATGAGCAGTTCTTC. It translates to CASSESTSGGSSYNEQFF.

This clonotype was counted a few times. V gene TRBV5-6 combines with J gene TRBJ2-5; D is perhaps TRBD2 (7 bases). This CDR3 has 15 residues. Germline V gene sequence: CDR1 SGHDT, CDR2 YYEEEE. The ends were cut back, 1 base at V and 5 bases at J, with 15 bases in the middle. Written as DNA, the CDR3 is TGTGCCAGCAGCTTGTGGGGGGGGGGCGCGGAGACCCAGTACTTC. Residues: CASSLWGGGAETQYF. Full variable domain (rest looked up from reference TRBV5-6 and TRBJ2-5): DAGVTQSPTHLIKTRGQQVTLRCSPKSGHDTVSWYQQALGQGPQFIFQYYEEEERQRGNFPDRFSGHQFPNYSSELNVNALLLGDSALYLCASSLWGGGAETQYFGPGTRLLVL.

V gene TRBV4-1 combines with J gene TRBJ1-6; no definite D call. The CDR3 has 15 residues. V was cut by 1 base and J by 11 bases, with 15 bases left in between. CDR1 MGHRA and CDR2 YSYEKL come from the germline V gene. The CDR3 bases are TGCGCCAGCAGCCAAGTGGATAAAGCAGGCGCACCCCTCCACTTT. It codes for CASSQVDKAGAPLHF.

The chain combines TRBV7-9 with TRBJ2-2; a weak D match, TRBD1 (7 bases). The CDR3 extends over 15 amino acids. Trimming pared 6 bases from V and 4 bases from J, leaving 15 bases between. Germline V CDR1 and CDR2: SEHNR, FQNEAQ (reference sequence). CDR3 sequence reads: CASRMRDSPTGELFF. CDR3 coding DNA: TGTGCCAGCAGGATGCGGGACAGCCCCACCGGGGAGCTGTTTTTT.

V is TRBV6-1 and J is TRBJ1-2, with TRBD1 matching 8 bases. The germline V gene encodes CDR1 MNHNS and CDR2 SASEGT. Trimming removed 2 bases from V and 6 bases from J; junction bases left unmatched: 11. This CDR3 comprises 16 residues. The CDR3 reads CASSESWTGRTNGYTF. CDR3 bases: TGTGCCAGCAGTGAATCCTGGACAGGGCGGACGAATGGCTACACCTTC.

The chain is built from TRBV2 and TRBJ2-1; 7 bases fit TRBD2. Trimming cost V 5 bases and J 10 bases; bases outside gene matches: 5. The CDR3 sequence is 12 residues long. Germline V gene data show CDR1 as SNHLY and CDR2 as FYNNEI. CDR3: CASSSGAAEQFF. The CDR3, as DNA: TGTGCCAGCAGTAGCGGGGCCGCCGAGCAGTTCTTC.

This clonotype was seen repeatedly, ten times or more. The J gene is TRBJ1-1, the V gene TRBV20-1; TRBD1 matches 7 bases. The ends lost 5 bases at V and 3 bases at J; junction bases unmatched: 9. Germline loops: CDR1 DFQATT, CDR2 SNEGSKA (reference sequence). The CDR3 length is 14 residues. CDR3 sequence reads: CSAQGEGADTEAFF. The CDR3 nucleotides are TGCAGTGCTCAGGGAGAGGGGGCGGACACTGAAGCTTTCTTT.

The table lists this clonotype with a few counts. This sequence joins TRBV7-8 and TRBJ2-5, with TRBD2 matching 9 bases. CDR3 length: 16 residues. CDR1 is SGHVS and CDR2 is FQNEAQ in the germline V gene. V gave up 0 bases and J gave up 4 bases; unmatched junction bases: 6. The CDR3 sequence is CASSLARGGAGETQYF. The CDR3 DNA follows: TGTGCCAGCAGCTTAGCGCGCGGGGGGGCCGGAGAGACCCAGTACTTC.

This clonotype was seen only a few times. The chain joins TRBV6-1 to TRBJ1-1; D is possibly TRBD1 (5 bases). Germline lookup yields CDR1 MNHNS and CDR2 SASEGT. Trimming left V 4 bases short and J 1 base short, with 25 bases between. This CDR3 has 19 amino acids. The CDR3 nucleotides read TGTGCCAGCAGTGCAGCTTCCGGGACCCACTTCTCTAGGAACACTGAAGCTTTCTTT. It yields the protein CASSAASGTHFSRNTEAFF.

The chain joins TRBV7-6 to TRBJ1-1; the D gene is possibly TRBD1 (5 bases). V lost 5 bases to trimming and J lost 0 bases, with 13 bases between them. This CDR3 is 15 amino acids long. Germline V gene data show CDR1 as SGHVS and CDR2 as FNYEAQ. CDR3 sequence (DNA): TGTGCCAGCAGCGCCGATGGGACCGTGAACACTGAAGCTTTCTTT. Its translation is CASSADGTVNTEAFF.

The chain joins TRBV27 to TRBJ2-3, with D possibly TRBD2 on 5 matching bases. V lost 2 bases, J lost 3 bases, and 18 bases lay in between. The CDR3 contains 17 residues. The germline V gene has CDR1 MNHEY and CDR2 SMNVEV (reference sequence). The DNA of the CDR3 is TGTGCCAGCAGTTTACGTGCGAGTCTAGCATGGACAGATACGCAGTATTTT. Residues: CASSLRASLAWTDTQYF.